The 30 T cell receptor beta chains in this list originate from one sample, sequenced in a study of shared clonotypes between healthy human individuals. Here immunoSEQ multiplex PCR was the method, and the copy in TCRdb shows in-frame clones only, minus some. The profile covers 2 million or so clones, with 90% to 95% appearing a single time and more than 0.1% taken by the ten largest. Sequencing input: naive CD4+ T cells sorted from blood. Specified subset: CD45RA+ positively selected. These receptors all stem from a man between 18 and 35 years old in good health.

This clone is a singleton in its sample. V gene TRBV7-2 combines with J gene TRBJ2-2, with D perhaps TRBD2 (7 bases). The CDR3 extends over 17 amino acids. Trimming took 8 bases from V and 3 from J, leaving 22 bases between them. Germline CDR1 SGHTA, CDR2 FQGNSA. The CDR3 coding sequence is TGTGCCAGCCCGACCCGGGGGGCGGTTAGGTACACCGGGGAGCTGTTTTTT. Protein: CASPTRGAVRYTGELFF.

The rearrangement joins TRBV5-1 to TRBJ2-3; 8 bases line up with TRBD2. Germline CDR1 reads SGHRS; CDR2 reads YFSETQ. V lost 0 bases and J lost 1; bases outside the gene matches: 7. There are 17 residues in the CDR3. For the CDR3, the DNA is TGCGCCAGCAGCTTGGGCCTGGGTAGCGGGGGCACAGATACGCAGTATTTT. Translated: CASSLGLGSGGTDTQYF.

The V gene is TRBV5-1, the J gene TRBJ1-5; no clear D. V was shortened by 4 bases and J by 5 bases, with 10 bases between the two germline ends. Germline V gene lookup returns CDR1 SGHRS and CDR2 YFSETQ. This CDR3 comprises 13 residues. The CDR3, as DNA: TGCGCCAGCAGCGCCTTCTATGATCAGCCCCAGCATTTT. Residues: CASSAFYDQPQHF. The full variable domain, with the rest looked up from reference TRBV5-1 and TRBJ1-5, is KAGVTQTPRYLIKTRGQQVTLSCSPISGHRSVSWYQQTPGQGLQFLFEYFSETQRNKGNFPGRFSGRQFSNSRSEMNVSTLELGDSALYLCASSAFYDQPQHFGDGTRLSIL.

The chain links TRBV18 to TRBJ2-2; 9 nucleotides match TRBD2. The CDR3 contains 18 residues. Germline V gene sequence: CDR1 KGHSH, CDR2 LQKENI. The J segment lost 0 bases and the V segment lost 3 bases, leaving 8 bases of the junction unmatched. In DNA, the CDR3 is TGTGCCAGCTCACCGGCGGCTAGCGGGGCTGCGAACACCGGGGAGCTGTTTTTT. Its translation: CASSPAASGAANTGELFF. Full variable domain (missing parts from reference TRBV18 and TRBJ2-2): NAGVMQNPRHLVRRRGQEARLRCSPMKGHSHVYWYRQLPEEGLKFMVYLQKENIIDESGMPKERFSAEFPKEGPSILRIQQVVRGDSAAYFCASSPAASGAANTGELFFGEGSRLTVL.

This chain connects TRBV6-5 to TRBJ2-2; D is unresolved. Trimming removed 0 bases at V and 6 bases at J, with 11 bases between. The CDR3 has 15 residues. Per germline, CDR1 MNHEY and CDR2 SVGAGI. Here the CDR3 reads CASSYSTDGAGELFF. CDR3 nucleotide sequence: TGTGCCAGCAGTTACTCGACGGATGGGGCCGGGGAGCTGTTTTTT.

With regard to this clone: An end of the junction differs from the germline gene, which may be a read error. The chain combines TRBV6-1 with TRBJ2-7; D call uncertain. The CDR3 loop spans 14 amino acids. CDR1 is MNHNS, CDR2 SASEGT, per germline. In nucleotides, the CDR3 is TGTGCCAGCAGTGAATTTCAGTTATTCTACGAGCGGTACTTC. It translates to CASSEFQLFYERYF.

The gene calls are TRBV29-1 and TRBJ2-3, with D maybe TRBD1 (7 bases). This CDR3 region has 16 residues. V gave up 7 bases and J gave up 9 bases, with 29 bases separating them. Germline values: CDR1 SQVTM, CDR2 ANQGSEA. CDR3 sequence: CSAGDFPGTVGGTQYF. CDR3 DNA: TGCAGCGCGGGAGATTTTCCCGGGACAGTAGGGGGGACGCAGTATTTT.

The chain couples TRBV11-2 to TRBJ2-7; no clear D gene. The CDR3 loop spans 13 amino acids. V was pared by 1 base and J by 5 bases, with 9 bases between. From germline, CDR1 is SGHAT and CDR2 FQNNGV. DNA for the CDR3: TGTGCCAGCAGCTTAGGGCTAGGCGACGAGCAGTACTTC. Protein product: CASSLGLGDEQYF.

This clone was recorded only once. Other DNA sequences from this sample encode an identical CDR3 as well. The CDR3 coding sequence is TGTGCCAGCAGCTTAGATCGGACAGGGACTGGAAACACCATATATTTT. Translating gives CASSLDRTGTGNTIYF. This sequence joins TRBV11-2 and TRBJ1-3; 8 bases are a match to TRBD1. This CDR3 region has 16 residues. Germline CDR1 reads SGHAT; CDR2 reads FQNNGV. J gave up 2 bases and V 0 bases, and 3 bases lay outside the gene matches.

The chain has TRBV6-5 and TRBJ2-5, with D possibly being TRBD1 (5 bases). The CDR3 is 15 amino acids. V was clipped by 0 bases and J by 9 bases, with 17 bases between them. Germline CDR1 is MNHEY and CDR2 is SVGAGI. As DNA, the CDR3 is TGTGCCAGCAGTTACTCCGATACAGGATCAGGCGCCCAGTACTTC. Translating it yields CASSYSDTGSGAQYF.

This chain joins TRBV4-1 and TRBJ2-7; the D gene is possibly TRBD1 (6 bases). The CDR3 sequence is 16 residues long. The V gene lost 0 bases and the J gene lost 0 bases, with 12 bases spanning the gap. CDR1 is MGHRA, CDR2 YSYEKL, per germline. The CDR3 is CASSQDLGTSSYEQYF. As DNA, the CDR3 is TGCGCCAGCAGCCAAGATTTAGGGACAAGCTCCTACGAGCAGTACTTC.

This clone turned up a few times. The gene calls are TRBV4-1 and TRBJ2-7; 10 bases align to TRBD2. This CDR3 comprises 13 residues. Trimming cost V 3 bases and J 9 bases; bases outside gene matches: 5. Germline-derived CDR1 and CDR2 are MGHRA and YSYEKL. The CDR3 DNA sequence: TGCGCCAGCAGCCATGTAGCGGGAGGTGGGCAGTACTTC. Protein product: CASSHVAGGGQYF.

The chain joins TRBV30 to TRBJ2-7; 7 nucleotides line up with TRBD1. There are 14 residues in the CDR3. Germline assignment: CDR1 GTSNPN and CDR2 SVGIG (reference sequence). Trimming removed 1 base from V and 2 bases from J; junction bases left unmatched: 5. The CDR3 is CAWSAGTDTYEQYF. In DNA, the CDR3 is TGTGCCTGGAGTGCCGGGACAGACACCTACGAGCAGTACTTC. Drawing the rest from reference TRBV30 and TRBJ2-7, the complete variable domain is SQTIHQWPATLVQPVGSPLSLECTVEGTSNPNLYWYRQAAGRGLQLLFYSVGIGQISSEVPQNLSASRPQDRQFILSSKKLLLSDSGFYLCAWSAGTDTYEQYFGPGTRLTVT.

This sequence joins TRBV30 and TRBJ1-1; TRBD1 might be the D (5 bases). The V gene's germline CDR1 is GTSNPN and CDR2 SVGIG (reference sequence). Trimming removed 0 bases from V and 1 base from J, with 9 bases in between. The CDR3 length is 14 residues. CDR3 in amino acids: CAWSVGDGNTEAFF. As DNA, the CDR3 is TGTGCCTGGAGTGTGGGGGACGGGAACACTGAAGCTTTCTTT.

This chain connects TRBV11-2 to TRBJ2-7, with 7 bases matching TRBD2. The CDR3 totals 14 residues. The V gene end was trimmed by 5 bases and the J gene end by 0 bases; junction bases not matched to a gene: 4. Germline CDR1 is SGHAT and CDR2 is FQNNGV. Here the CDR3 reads CASSVGRTSYEQYF. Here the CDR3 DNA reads TGTGCCAGCAGCGTCGGGAGGACCTCCTACGAGCAGTACTTC.

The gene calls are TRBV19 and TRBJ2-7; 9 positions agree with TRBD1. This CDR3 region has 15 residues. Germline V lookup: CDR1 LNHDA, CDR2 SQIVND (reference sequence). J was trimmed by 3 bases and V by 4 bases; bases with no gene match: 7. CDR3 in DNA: TGTGCCAGTAGTACCGGGACAGGGAGCGGCTACGAGCAGTACTTC. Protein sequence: CASSTGTGSGYEQYF. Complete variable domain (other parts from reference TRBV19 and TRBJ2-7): DGGITQSPKYLFRKEGQNVTLSCEQNLNHDAMYWYRQDPGQGLRLIYYSQIVNDFQKGDIAEGYSVSREKKESFPLTVTSAQKNPTAFYLCASSTGTGSGYEQYFGPGTRLTVT.

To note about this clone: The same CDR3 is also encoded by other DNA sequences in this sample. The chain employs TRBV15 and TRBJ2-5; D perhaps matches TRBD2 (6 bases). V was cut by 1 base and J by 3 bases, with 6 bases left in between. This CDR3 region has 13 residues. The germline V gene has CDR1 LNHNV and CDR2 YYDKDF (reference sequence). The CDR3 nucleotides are TGTGCCACCAGCAGAGGACTAGAAGAGACCCAGTACTTC. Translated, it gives CATSRGLEETQYF.

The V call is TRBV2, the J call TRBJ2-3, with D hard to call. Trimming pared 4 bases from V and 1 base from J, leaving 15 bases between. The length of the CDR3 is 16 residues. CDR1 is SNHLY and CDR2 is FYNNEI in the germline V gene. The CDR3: CASSVRKTWGTDTQYF. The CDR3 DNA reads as TGTGCCAGCAGTGTTAGGAAAACCTGGGGCACAGATACGCAGTATTTT. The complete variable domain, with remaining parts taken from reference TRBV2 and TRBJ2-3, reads EPEVTQTPSHQVTQMGQEVILRCVPISNHLYFYWYRQILGQKVEFLVSFYNNEISEKSEIFDDQFSVERPDGSNFTLKIRSTKLEDSAMYFCASSVRKTWGTDTQYFGPGTRLTVL.

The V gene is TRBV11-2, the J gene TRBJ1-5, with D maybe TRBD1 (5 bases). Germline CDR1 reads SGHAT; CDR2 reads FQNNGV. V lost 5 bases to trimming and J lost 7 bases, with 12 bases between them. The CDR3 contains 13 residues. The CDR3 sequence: CASSPGLVQPQHF. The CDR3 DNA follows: TGTGCCAGCAGCCCAGGGTTGGTGCAGCCCCAGCATTTT.

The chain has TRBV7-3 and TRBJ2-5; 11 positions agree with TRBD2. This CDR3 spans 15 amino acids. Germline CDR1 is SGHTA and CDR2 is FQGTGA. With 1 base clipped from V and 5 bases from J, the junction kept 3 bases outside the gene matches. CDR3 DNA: TGTGCCAGCAGCTTAAATAGCGGGGGGGCGGAGACCCAGTACTTC. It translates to CASSLNSGGAETQYF.

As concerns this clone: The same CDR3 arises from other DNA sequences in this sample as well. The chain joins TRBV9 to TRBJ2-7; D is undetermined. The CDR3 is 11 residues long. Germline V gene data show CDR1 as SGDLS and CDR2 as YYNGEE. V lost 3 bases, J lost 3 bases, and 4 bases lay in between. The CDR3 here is CASSAGYEQYF. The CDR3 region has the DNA TGTGCCAGCAGCGCCGGCTACGAGCAGTACTTC.

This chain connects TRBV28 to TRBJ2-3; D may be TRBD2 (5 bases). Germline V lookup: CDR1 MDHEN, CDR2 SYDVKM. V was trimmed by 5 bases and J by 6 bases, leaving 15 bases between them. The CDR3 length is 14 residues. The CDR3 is CASSPGPRRDTQYF. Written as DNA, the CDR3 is TGTGCCAGCAGTCCCGGACCGCGGAGGGATACGCAGTATTTT. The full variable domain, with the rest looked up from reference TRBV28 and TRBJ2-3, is DVKVTQSSRYLVKRTGEKVFLECVQDMDHENMFWYRQDPGLGLRLIYFSYDVKMKEKGDIPEGYSVSREKKERFSLILESASTNQTSMYLCASSPGPRRDTQYFGPGTRLTVL.

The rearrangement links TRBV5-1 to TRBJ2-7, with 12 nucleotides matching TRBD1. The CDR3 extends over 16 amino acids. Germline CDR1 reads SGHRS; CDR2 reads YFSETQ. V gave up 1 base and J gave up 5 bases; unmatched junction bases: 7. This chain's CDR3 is CASSLRGQGAIDEQYF. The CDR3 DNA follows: TGCGCCAGCAGCTTGAGGGGACAGGGGGCGATCGACGAGCAGTACTTC. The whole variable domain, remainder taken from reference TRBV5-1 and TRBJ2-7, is KAGVTQTPRYLIKTRGQQVTLSCSPISGHRSVSWYQQTPGQGLQFLFEYFSETQRNKGNFPGRFSGRQFSNSRSEMNVSTLELGDSALYLCASSLRGQGAIDEQYFGPGTRLTVT.

The CDR3 nucleotides read TGTGCCATCAGTGAGTCGAGCGGGCTAACCTACGAGCAGTACTTC. Encoded protein: CAISESSGLTYEQYF. The chain links TRBV10-3 to TRBJ2-7; a possible D gene is TRBD2 (6 bases). Trimming took 0 bases from V and 2 from J, leaving 11 bases between them. CDR1 is ENHRY and CDR2 is SYGVKD in the germline V gene. The CDR3 has 15 amino acids.

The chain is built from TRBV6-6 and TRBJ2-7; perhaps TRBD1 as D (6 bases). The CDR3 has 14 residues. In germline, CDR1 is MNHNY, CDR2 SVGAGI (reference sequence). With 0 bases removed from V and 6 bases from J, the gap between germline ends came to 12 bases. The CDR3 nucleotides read TGTGCCAGCAGTTACTCGGCTGGACAGATCGAGCAGTACTTC. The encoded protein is CASSYSAGQIEQYF.

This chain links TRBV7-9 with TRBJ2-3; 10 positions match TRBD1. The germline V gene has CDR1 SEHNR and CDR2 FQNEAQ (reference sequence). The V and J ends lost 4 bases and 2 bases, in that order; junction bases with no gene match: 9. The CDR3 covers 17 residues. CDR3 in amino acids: CASSWRAGQGSTDTQYF. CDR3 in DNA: TGTGCCAGCAGCTGGCGTGCGGGACAGGGGTCCACAGATACGCAGTATTTT.

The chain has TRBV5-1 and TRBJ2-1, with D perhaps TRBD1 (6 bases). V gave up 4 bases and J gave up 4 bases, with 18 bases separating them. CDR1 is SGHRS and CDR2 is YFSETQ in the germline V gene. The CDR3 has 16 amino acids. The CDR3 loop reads CASSQGHTTSYNEQFF. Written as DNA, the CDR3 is TGCGCCAGCAGCCAGGGACACACAACGTCATACAATGAGCAGTTCTTC.

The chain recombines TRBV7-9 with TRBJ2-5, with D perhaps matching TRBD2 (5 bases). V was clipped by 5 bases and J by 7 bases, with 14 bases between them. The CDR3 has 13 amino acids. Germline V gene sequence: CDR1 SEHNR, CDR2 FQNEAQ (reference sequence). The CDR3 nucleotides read TGTGCCAGCAGCACCCTCGAACGGGGGACCCAGTACTTC. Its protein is CASSTLERGTQYF.

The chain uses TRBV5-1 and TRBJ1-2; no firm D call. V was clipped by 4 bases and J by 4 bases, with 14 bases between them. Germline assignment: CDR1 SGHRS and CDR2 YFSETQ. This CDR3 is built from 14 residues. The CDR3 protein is CASSPGQDFYGYTF. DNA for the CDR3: TGCGCCAGCAGCCCGGGCCAGGATTTCTATGGCTACACCTTC. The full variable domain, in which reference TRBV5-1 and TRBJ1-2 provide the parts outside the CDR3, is KAGVTQTPRYLIKTRGQQVTLSCSPISGHRSVSWYQQTPGQGLQFLFEYFSETQRNKGNFPGRFSGRQFSNSRSEMNVSTLELGDSALYLCASSPGQDFYGYTFGSGTRLTVV.

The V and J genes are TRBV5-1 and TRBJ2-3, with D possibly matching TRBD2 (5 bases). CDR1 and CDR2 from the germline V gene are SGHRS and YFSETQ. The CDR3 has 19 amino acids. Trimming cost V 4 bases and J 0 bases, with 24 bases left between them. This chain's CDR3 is CASSKDGVAGLSSTDTQYF. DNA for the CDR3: TGCGCCAGCAGCAAAGATGGAGTGGCAGGACTGAGTAGCACAGATACGCAGTATTTT.